There are many counts of the clone carrying this T cell receptor beta chain. The source of the sample is a study of T cells in Graves' hyperthyroidism and ophthalmopathy. There were TCR beta CDR3 regions amplified from RNA transcripts. When the TCR CDR3 underwent first-round RT-PCR, the HTBI primer set was used. TCRdb processed the multiplex PCR reads anew with MiXCR; each CDR3 protein has one entry. The sample consists of about 520,000 distinct CDR3 sequences, approximately 24% of them appearing once. This CDR3 comprises 15 residues. V was pared by 5 bases and J by 1 base, with 14 bases between. The V gene's germline CDR1 is SEHNR and CDR2 FQNEAQ (reference sequence). Uncontrolled infection, other autoimmune disease, pregnancy and lactation each barred patients from inclusion.

This clonotype originated in a young woman with Graves' ophthalmopathy. The chain joins TRBV7-9 to TRBJ2-5; maybe TRBD1 (6 bases). Sequencing input: blood. This CDR3 reads CASSPSWDTQETQYF. Here the CDR3 DNA reads TGTGCCAGCAGCCCATCGTGGGACACCCAAGAGACCCAGTACTTC.